This is a list of T cell receptor beta chains from one sample in a study of T cell repertoires in cytomegalovirus infection. TCRdb redid the calling of the reads with MiXCR, one entry per CDR3 protein. Among fewer than 850,000 distinct CDR3 sequences listed, about 27% were seen once. Their antigens are not known. Specimen: cultured CD8+ T cells from PBMCs, collected from culture after CMV antigen stimulation. These receptors were obtained from a human donor in good health (CMV status not recorded). Some clones in this sample may be carry-over from other donors' samples. Both conserved end residues are part of each CDR3. The D gene is left open where the match is weak. Clone sizes are given selectively: once, few, many, or a class where the clone is expanded.

.,TRBD2,TRBJ2-1,TRBV5-6,TGTGCCAGCAGCTTGGCCCCGGTGACTAGCGGGGGCCGGGAGTACAATGAGCAGTTCTTC,CASSLAPVTSGGREYNEQFF
few,.,TRBJ1-5,TRBV4-1,TGCGCCAGCAGCCAAGGGTCAGAATATAGCAATCAGCCCCAGCATTTT,CASSQGSEYSNQPQHF
few,TRBD1,TRBJ1-2,TRBV6-5,TGTGCCAGCAGTTACCCGACAGGGGTTGGCTACACCTTC,CASSYPTGVGYTF
.,TRBD1,TRBJ1-2,TRBV29-1,TGCAGCGCCGACTGGACAGGGAACTTTGGCTACACCTTC,CSADWTGNFGYTF
.,TRBD2,TRBJ2-2,TRBV12-3/TRBV12-4,TGTGCCAGCATCTTAGCGGGGGGGCACACCGGGGAGCTGTTTTTT,CASILAGGHTGELFF
few,.,TRBJ2-3,TRBV7-6,TGTGCCAGCAGCTTAGCGTCCGGGTACACAGATACGCAGTATTTT,CASSLASGYTDTQYF
.,TRBD2,TRBJ2-2,TRBV7-6,TGTGCCAGCAGTCTTTTTCGGGGGGGGCTGAACACCGGGGAGCTGTTTTTT,CASSLFRGGLNTGELFF
few,TRBD2,TRBJ2-3,TRBV7-6,TGTGCCAGCAGCGCCCGTGGTAGCGGGGGGGCGGATACGCAGTATTTT,CASSARGSGGADTQYF
many,TRBD1,TRBJ2-7,TRBV7-9,TGTGCCAGCAGCTCCCGGGACAGGGTCTACGAGCAGTACTTC,CASSSRDRVYEQYF
.,.,TRBJ2-1,TRBV19,TGTGCCAGTAGCCCGGGACTTTCCTACAATGGGCAGTTCTTC,CASSPGLSYNGQFF
once,.,TRBJ2-1,TRBV11-2,TGTGTCAGCAGCTTAGATCTGGTGCCCCTCTTC,CVSSLDLVPLF
.,.,TRBJ1-6,TRBV20-1,TGCAGTGCCCCTAGCCAGGTCCCCTATAATTCACCCCTCCACTTT,CSAPSQVPYNSPLHF
many,.,TRBJ1-2,TRBV7-9,TGTGCCAGCAGCTTAGACGGCCGGGAATATGGCTACACCTTC,CASSLDGREYGYTF
.,TRBD1,TRBJ2-3,TRBV4-1,TGCGCCAGCAGCCAAGAAGGGACAGGGGCCTATACGCAGTATTTT,CASSQEGTGAYTQYF
few,TRBD1,TRBJ2-3,TRBV6-6,TGTGCCAGCAGTTTCCCCGGACAGGGCACAGATACGCAGTATTTT,CASSFPGQGTDTQYF
few,TRBD2,TRBJ2-7,TRBV7-9,TGTGCCAGCAGTGACGGGACTAAAAACGAGCAGTACTTC,CASSDGTKNEQYF
.,TRBD1,TRBJ1-1,TRBV5-6,TGTGCCAGCAGCGAAGACAGGGTGGGCCTGAACACTGAAGCTTTCTTT,CASSEDRVGLNTEAFF
few,.,TRBJ2-1,TRBV7-9,TGTGCCAGCAGCTCGGACAGACACTCCTACAATGAGCAGTTCTTC,CASSSDRHSYNEQFF
.,.,TRBJ2-2,TRBV4-1,TGCGCCAGCAGCCAAGATAAATTACAGGGCACCGGGGAGCTGTTTTTT,CASSQDKLQGTGELFF
.,.,TRBJ2-2,TRBV12-3/TRBV12-4,TGTGCCAGCAGCCCCATAAATGACATTTCGGGCACCGGGGAGCTGTTTTTT,CASSPINDISGTGELFF
many,.,TRBJ1-2,TRBV7-8,TGTGCCAGCAGGCCCGTAGGGAACTATGGCTACACCTTC,CASRPVGNYGYTF
few,.,TRBJ2-3,TRBV7-3,TGTGCCAGCAGCTTAAAACGGATGGATACGCAGTATTTT,CASSLKRMDTQYF
.,.,TRBJ1-2,TRBV29-1,TGCAGCGTTGAAGATCCAGGGGCAGACTATGGCTACACCTTC,CSVEDPGADYGYTF
.,.,TRBJ2-1,TRBV12-3/TRBV12-4,TGTGCCAGCAGTTTATTCCAGCACAATGAGCAGTTCTTC,CASSLFQHNEQFF
many,TRBD1,TRBJ2-2,TRBV7-2,TGTGCCAGCAGCCCCCCGGGACAGCTATCTCTCGGGGAGCTGTTTTTT,CASSPPGQLSLGELFF
.,.,TRBJ1-2,TRBV5-6,TGTGCCAGCAGCCCGACGAACACCTATGGCTACACCTTC,CASSPTNTYGYTF
many,TRBD1,TRBJ2-1,TRBV7-2,TGTGCCAGCAGCTTAGACCAGGGGGAGTGGGATGAGCAGTTCTTC,CASSLDQGEWDEQFF
.,.,TRBJ2-2,TRBV27,TGTGCCAGCACTCGAGCCCCAGGGCTCGGCACCGGGGAGCTGTTTTTT,CASTRAPGLGTGELFF
few,.,TRBJ1-4,TRBV7-8,TGTGCCAGCAGCTTAGGGGCGGGAGACGGTCCTGAAAAACTGTTTTTT,CASSLGAGDGPEKLFF
.,TRBD1,TRBJ2-5,TRBV9,TGTGCCAGCAGCACCCGGGACAGGGCCTTCCAAGAGACCCAGTACTTC,CASSTRDRAFQETQYF
many,TRBD1,TRBJ1-1,TRBV7-9,TGTGCCAGCAGCGGGACAGGGGGGCGGAACACTGAAGCTTTCTTT,CASSGTGGRNTEAFF
.,.,TRBJ1-2,TRBV12-3/TRBV12-4,TGTGCCAGCAGTTTAGCGAGGTTTTATGGCTACACCTTC,CASSLARFYGYTF
.,TRBD1,TRBJ1-2,TRBV29-1,TGCAGCGTTGACGGGCAGGGGGAACTTAACTATGGCTACACCTTC,CSVDGQGELNYGYTF
.,TRBD1,TRBJ2-2,TRBV7-6,TGTGCCAGCAGCGGACAGGGTCCCGGGGAGCTGTTTTTT,CASSGQGPGELFF
many,TRBD2,TRBJ2-3,TRBV7-6,TGTGCCAGCAGCTCCGGGCTAGCGGGAGATACGCAGTATTTT,CASSSGLAGDTQYF
.,.,TRBJ2-1,TRBV2,TGTGCCAGCAGTGAAAGTGGCGGGGGCCCACTTGGGGAGCAGTTCTTC,CASSESGGGPLGEQFF
many,TRBD1,TRBJ2-5,TRBV7-8,TGTGCCAGCAGCTTAGAGGGGGACAGGGAAGAGACCCAGTACTTC,CASSLEGDREETQYF
few,.,TRBJ2-1,TRBV10-3,TGTGCCATCAGTCCGAGGGTGGACAGACTCACGGATGAGCAGTTCTTC,CAISPRVDRLTDEQFF
.,TRBD1,TRBJ2-2,TRBV4-1,TGCGCCAGCAGCCAACGACAGGGTTCAATCGGGGAGCTGTTTTTT,CASSQRQGSIGELFF
few,.,TRBJ1-1,TRBV4-1,TGCGCCAGCAGCCAAGAACAAGGGATGAACACTGAAGCTTTCTTT,CASSQEQGMNTEAFF
.,.,TRBJ2-7,TRBV19,TGTGCCAGTAGTATTGCGGGCGAGCAGTACTTC,CASSIAGEQYF
.,TRBD1,TRBJ1-2,TRBV5-4,TGTGCCAGCAGCTACAACAGGGGATACTTCGACGGCTACACCTTC,CASSYNRGYFDGYTF
.,TRBD2,TRBJ2-6,TRBV10-3,TGTGCCGTCCTACGGGGGGACTCTGGGGCCAACGTCCTGACTTTC,CAVLRGDSGANVLTF
.,.,TRBJ2-6,TRBV28,TGTGCCAGCAGTTTAGCCTTTTACATGGGGTCTGGGGCCAACGTCCTGACTTTC,CASSLAFYMGSGANVLTF
.,.,TRBJ2-1,TRBV12-3/TRBV12-4,TGTGCCAGCAGCCTTTTCACCTACAATGAGCAGTTCTTC,CASSLFTYNEQFF
few,.,TRBJ1-1,TRBV4-1,TGCGCCAGCAGCCAAGACCCTGGAGTCCGGAACACTGAAGCTTTCTTT,CASSQDPGVRNTEAFF
.,TRBD1,TRBJ1-5,TRBV12-3/TRBV12-4,TGTGCCAGCACCCTCCGGGACAGTCATCAGCCCCAGCATTTT,CASTLRDSHQPQHF
.,TRBD2,TRBJ2-7,TRBV19,TGTGCCAGTAAAACCACGTCTAGCGGCTCTAATGAGCAGTACTTC,CASKTTSSGSNEQYF
.,.,TRBJ1-1,TRBV20-1,TGCAGTGCTAGAGATCCCTCTGGCATCTACACTGAAGCTTTCTTT,CSARDPSGIYTEAFF
many,.,TRBJ1-1,TRBV7-9,TGTGCCAGCAGCGAAGACGTCCCCACTGAAGCTTTCTTT,CASSEDVPTEAFF
.,.,TRBJ1-5,TRBV19,TGTGCCAGTAGTCTTCCACAGCCTTATAGCAATCAGCCCCAGCATTTT,CASSLPQPYSNQPQHF
many,.,TRBJ2-5,TRBV12-3/TRBV12-4,TGTGCCAGCAGGTGGGACACGGAAGAGACCCAGTACTTC,CASRWDTEETQYF
once,.,TRBJ1-1,TRBV5-5,TGTGCCAGCAGCTGGGGATTTGGGCCCGGGACTGAAGCTTTCTTT,CASSWGFGPGTEAFF
few,TRBD1,TRBJ1-5,TRBV10-3,TGTGCCATGCCAAAACTCATGACAGGGGCTGATAGCAATCAGCCCCAGCATTTT,CAMPKLMTGADSNQPQHF
few,TRBD1,TRBJ1-5,TRBV25-1,TGTGCCACCAGAGCAGGACAGGGGGTAGGTCAGCCCCAGCATTTT,CATRAGQGVGQPQHF
many,.,TRBJ2-1,TRBV11-1,TGTGCCAGCAGCTTTCGTACCGTCTACAATGAGCAGTTCTTC,CASSFRTVYNEQFF
.,.,TRBJ2-2,TRBV6-6,TGTGCCAGCATAGCCCCGAACACCGGGGAGCTGTTTTTT,CASIAPNTGELFF
.,TRBD2,TRBJ2-5,TRBV6-2/TRBV6-3,TGTGCCAGCAGCCCCGGGACTAGTAGGGAGACCCAGTACTTC,CASSPGTSRETQYF
few,.,TRBJ2-7,TRBV9,TGTGCCAGCAGCCTTTCCAGGGTCCCCTACGAGCAGTACTTC,CASSLSRVPYEQYF